Listed below are T cell receptor beta chains from one sample, sequenced in a study of lymphopenia after photon versus proton radiotherapy. The data were produced by immunoSEQ multiplex PCR, yet TCRdb's version contains in-frame clones alone and is incomplete. Seen here are some 29,000 clones, roughly 87% observed once, and the top ten hold about 53%. The sequenced sample was peripheral blood, obtained from a patient treated with proton-based radiotherapy. These receptors all stem from a woman aged 60-70 years with cholangiocarcinoma. Some clones in this sample may be carry-over from other donors' samples. The CDR3 runs from the conserved cysteine through the conserved F or W. Each record gives: clone size, V gene, J gene, D gene, CDR3 protein, CDR3 DNA. The D gene is left open where the match is weak. Clone sizes are given selectively: once, few, many, or a class where the clone is expanded.

>many|TRBV19|TRBJ2-2|NA
CASSIGAGASGELFF
TGTGCCAGTAGTATAGGGGCAGGGGCGAGCGGGGAGCTGTTTTTT
>NA|TRBV2|TRBJ2-2|NA
CASNPSAGELFF
TGTGCCAGCAACCCTAGCGCGGGGGAGCTGTTTTTT
>NA|TRBV5-1|TRBJ2-3|TRBD1
CASSLPGQAYTDTQYF
TGCGCCAGCAGCCTCCCAGGACAGGCATACACAGATACGCAGTATTTT
>NA|TRBV19|TRBJ2-2|NA
CASIGARGNTGELFF
TGTGCCAGTATAGGGGCAAGGGGAAACACCGGGGAGCTGTTTTTT
>NA|TRBV2|TRBJ1-1|NA
CASSEGGRANTEAFF
TGTGCCAGCAGTGAGGGTGGCAGGGCGAACACTGAAGCTTTCTTT
>NA|TRBV5-8|TRBJ1-4|TRBD1
CASTLQGYGNEKLFF
TGTGCCAGCACCCTACAGGGGTACGGAAATGAAAAACTGTTTTTT
>few|TRBV4-1|TRBJ2-3|NA
CASSQDGAVDTQYF
TGCGCCAGCAGCCAAGACGGGGCAGTAGATACGCAGTATTTT
>NA|TRBV6-6|TRBJ1-4|NA
CASSYFGASNEKLFF
TGTGCCAGCAGTTACTTCGGGGCGTCTAATGAAAAACTGTTTTTT
>NA|TRBV7-3|TRBJ2-1|NA
CASSLSRSSNEQFF
TGTGCCAGCAGCTTATCCCGGTCCAGCAATGAGCAGTTCTTC
>NA|TRBV14|TRBJ2-3|TRBD2
CASSLGTSGSSWTDTQYF
TGTGCCAGCAGCCTCGGGACTAGCGGGAGTTCTTGGACAGATACGCAGTATTTT
>NA|TRBV9|TRBJ2-7|NA
CASSVAPGADRYEQYF
TGTGCCAGCAGCGTAGCCCCCGGAGCGGACCGTTACGAGCAGTACTTC
>NA|TRBV5-1|TRBJ2-2|TRBD2
CASNSAGGPNTGELFF
TGCGCCAGCAACTCAGCGGGAGGGCCAAACACCGGGGAGCTGTTTTTT
>NA|TRBV15|TRBJ1-4|NA
CATSREYGDTNEKLFF
TGTGCCACCAGCAGAGAGTATGGGGATACTAATGAAAAACTGTTTTTT
>NA|TRBV2|TRBJ2-3|NA
CASSYSTDTQYF
TGTGCCAGCAGCTACAGCACAGATACGCAGTATTTT
>NA|TRBV10-1|TRBJ2-1|NA
CASSDRSRRGGFF
TGCGCCAGCAGTGACCGATCCAGGAGAGGGGGGTTCTTC